The 24 T cell receptor beta chains below come from one sample, sequenced in a study of cytomegalovirus exposure and HLA in healthy donors. The PCR made use of 60 Vbeta and 13 Jbeta primers. TCRdb's table, derived via immunoSEQ multiplex PCR, lists solely in-frame clones and lacks some. This sample has 150,000 to 200,000 clones, with more than 75% found just once. Sequencing was done on a sample of PBMCs. These receptors were collected from a male donor in good health and CMV-seronegative.

The count of this clone is one. CDR3 amino acids: CASSPIRTSGGSSTDTQYF. The CDR3, as DNA: TGTGCCAGCAGCCCGATACGGACTAGCGGGGGGTCTAGCACAGATACGCAGTATTTT. The chain carries TRBV4-2 and TRBJ2-3, with 14 bases identical to TRBD2. The CDR3 totals 19 residues. Losses at the gene ends were 4 bases for V and 0 bases for J; bases not matched to a gene: 9. Germline V CDR1 and CDR2: LGHNA, YNFKEQ.

The chain employs TRBV28 and TRBJ1-2; D is ambiguous. CDR1 is MDHEN and CDR2 is SYDVKM in the germline V gene. Trimming stripped 6 bases from V and 6 bases from J, with 20 bases between. The CDR3 is 15 amino acids. CDR3 sequence (DNA): TGTGCCAGCAGCTCCCCCGGCGGTCCCCGTAATGGCTACACCTTC. Translated, it gives CASSSPGGPRNGYTF.

The chain joins TRBV5-1 to TRBJ1-3; D not certain. Germline V gene lookup returns CDR1 SGHRS and CDR2 YFSETQ. Between the trimmed V and J ends, which lost 4 bases and 0 bases, there was a span of 11 bases. This CDR3 is built from 15 residues. CDR3 region: CASSPIEPSGNTIYF. The CDR3 region has the DNA TGCGCCAGCAGCCCGATTGAGCCCTCTGGAAACACCATATATTTT. Full variable domain (outside the CDR3, taken from reference TRBV5-1 and TRBJ1-3): KAGVTQTPRYLIKTRGQQVTLSCSPISGHRSVSWYQQTPGQGLQFLFEYFSETQRNKGNFPGRFSGRQFSNSRSEMNVSTLELGDSALYLCASSPIEPSGNTIYFGEGSWLTVV.

V gene TRBV27 combines with J gene TRBJ2-5, with 10 bases identical to TRBD1. The CDR3 covers 14 residues. Per the germline V gene, CDR1 is MNHEY and CDR2 is SMNVEV (reference sequence). V gave up 3 bases and J gave up 5 bases; unmatched junction bases: 3. The CDR3, as DNA: TGTGCCAGCAGTTTGGCGGGACAGGGGGAGACCCAGTACTTC. Translating it yields CASSLAGQGETQYF.

J is TRBJ1-4 and V is TRBV4-1; 8 nucleotides align to TRBD1. The CDR3 runs 21 residues. V shed 0 bases, J shed 0 bases, and the junction held 15 bases outside the gene matches. The germline V gene has CDR1 MGHRA and CDR2 YSYEKL. The CDR3 spells CASSQEFPTQGAGATNEKLFF. The CDR3 DNA reads TGCGCCAGCAGCCAAGAGTTTCCTACCCAGGGGGCGGGGGCAACTAATGAAAAACTGTTTTTT.

The CDR3 region has the DNA TGTGCCAGCAGCCCTGGCGGGGTTCCCCTGAACACTGAAGCTTTCTTT. This gives the protein CASSPGGVPLNTEAFF. The chain has TRBV5-6 and TRBJ1-1; D is unclear. This CDR3 contains 16 residues. V shed 4 bases and J shed 0 bases, with 16 bases lying between them. From germline, CDR1 is SGHDT and CDR2 YYEEEE.

This chain links TRBV6-6 with TRBJ1-2, with D maybe TRBD1 (6 bases). This CDR3 region has 14 residues. Trimming shortened V by 5 bases and J by 4 bases, and 14 bases separated the two germline ends. Germline lookup yields CDR1 MNHNY and CDR2 SVGAGI (reference sequence). The chain's CDR3 is CASSQQGFAYGYTF. In DNA form, the CDR3 reads TGTGCCAGCAGTCAACAGGGATTTGCCTATGGCTACACCTTC.

The J gene is TRBJ2-7, the V gene TRBV7-2; the D gene is possibly TRBD1 (5 bases). The CDR3 is made up of 14 amino acids. Deletions cut 3 bases from V and 2 bases from J, with 11 bases between. Germline V gene sequence: CDR1 SGHTA, CDR2 FQGNSA. Written as DNA, the CDR3 is TGTGCCAGCAGCTTGGGGCGAAGTACCTACGAGCAGTACTTC. As protein: CASSLGRSTYEQYF. The whole variable domain, filled in from reference TRBV7-2 and TRBJ2-7, reads GAGVSQSPSNKVTEKGKDVELRCDPISGHTALYWYRQSLGQGLEFLIYFQGNSAPDKSGLPSDRFSAERTGGSVSTLTIQRTQQEDSAVYLCASSLGRSTYEQYFGPGTRLTVT.

CDR3 region: CASSWPTGPGNGYTF. The CDR3 DNA reads TGTGCCAGTAGTTGGCCCACAGGGCCGGGCAATGGCTACACCTTC. The chain uses TRBV19 and TRBJ1-2; tentative D call: TRBD1 (6 bases). Trimming removed 5 bases from V and 6 bases from J, with 19 bases in between. CDR1 and CDR2 from the germline V gene are LNHDA and SQIVND (reference sequence). This CDR3 has 15 residues.

V and J are TRBV27 and TRBJ2-1; 7 bases are a match to TRBD2. Germline loops: CDR1 MNHEY, CDR2 SMNVEV (reference sequence). The CDR3 length is 13 residues. The V gene end was trimmed by 7 bases and the J gene end by 6 bases; junction bases not matched to a gene: 6. Here the CDR3 reads CASKREGGNEQFF. The CDR3 DNA follows: TGTGCCAGCAAGAGGGAGGGAGGCAATGAGCAGTTCTTC.

The chain joins TRBV11-1 to TRBJ2-2, with 8 positions matching TRBD2. Germline-derived CDR1 and CDR2 are SGHAT and FQDESV (reference sequence). Trimming removed 5 bases from V and 0 bases from J; junction bases left unmatched: 2. This CDR3 is 15 amino acids long. The CDR3 reads CASSQRGTNTGELFF. The CDR3 nucleotides read TGTGCCAGCAGCCAGCGGGGGACGAACACCGGGGAGCTGTTTTTT. The variable domain in full, completed from reference TRBV11-1 and TRBJ2-2, reads EAEVAQSPRYKITEKSQAVAFWCDPISGHATLYWYRQILGQGPELLVQFQDESVVDDSQLPKDRFSAERLKGVDSTLKIQPAELGDSAMYLCASSQRGTNTGELFFGEGSRLTVL.

The J gene is TRBJ2-2, the V gene TRBV7-8; tentative D call: TRBD2 (5 bases). The germline V and J ends were trimmed by 5 bases and 2 bases, with 21 bases remaining between them. The CDR3 covers 18 residues. Germline V gives CDR1 SGHVS, CDR2 FQNEAQ. The CDR3 protein is CASSLIVASPINTGELFF. CDR3 in DNA: TGTGCCAGCAGCCTGATCGTAGCGAGCCCAATCAACACCGGGGAGCTGTTTTTT.

V gene TRBV6-1 combines with J gene TRBJ2-1; perhaps TRBD1 as D (5 bases). This CDR3 is built from 13 residues. Per the germline V gene, CDR1 is MNHNS and CDR2 is SASEGT. V lost 8 bases and J lost 0, with 8 bases in between. The CDR3 loop reads CASQGYSYNEQFF. CDR3 nucleotides: TGTGCCAGCCAGGGTTACTCCTACAATGAGCAGTTCTTC.

The V call is TRBV19, the J call TRBJ2-1; 9 nucleotides agree with TRBD2. This CDR3 region has 17 residues. Trimming at V came to 3 bases and at J to 7 bases, leaving 13 bases not matched to a gene. Per the germline V gene, CDR1 is LNHDA and CDR2 is SQIVND (reference sequence). The CDR3 nucleotides read TGTGCCAGTAGTATGGAGCGGGGGGCAACAAAGGGGAATGAGCAGTTCTTC. Encoded protein: CASSMERGATKGNEQFF.

The chain is built from TRBV2 and TRBJ2-3; maybe TRBD1 (5 bases). Trimming pared 8 bases from V and 4 bases from J, leaving 7 bases between. CDR1 is SNHLY, CDR2 FYNNEI, per germline. The CDR3 consists of 11 residues. CDR3 in amino acids: CASFRADTQYF. The CDR3 DNA is TGTGCCAGCTTCAGGGCAGATACGCAGTATTTT.

This chain uses TRBV18 with TRBJ2-1; 9 nucleotides agree with TRBD1. Germline values: CDR1 KGHSH, CDR2 LQKENI. This CDR3 comprises 11 residues. Trimming took 6 bases from V and 12 from J; bases not matched to a gene: 3. The CDR3 bases are TGTGCCAGCTCGGACAGGGGAATGCAGTTCTTC. This encodes CASSDRGMQFF. The full variable domain, with the rest looked up from reference TRBV18 and TRBJ2-1, is NAGVMQNPRHLVRRRGQEARLRCSPMKGHSHVYWYRQLPEEGLKFMVYLQKENIIDESGMPKERFSAEFPKEGPSILRIQQVVRGDSAAYFCASSDRGMQFFGPGTRLTVL.

This chain uses TRBV11-2 with TRBJ2-1; D is unclear. V lost 4 bases to trimming and J lost 0 bases, with 13 bases between them. Germline V lookup: CDR1 SGHAT, CDR2 FQNNGV. The CDR3 is made up of 16 amino acids. In DNA form, the CDR3 reads TGTGCCAGCAGCTCCGGAGCCTCTATCTCCTACAATGAGCAGTTCTTC. This sequence encodes CASSSGASISYNEQFF. The full variable domain, rest sourced from reference TRBV11-2 and TRBJ2-1, is EAGVAQSPRYKIIEKRQSVAFWCNPISGHATLYWYQQILGQGPKLLIQFQNNGVVDDSQLPKDRFSAERLKGVDSTLKIQPAKLEDSAVYLCASSSGASISYNEQFFGPGTRLTVL.

This chain connects TRBV5-4 to TRBJ2-3; D possibly corresponds to TRBD2 (6 bases). The V gene's germline CDR1 is SGHNT and CDR2 YYREEE (reference sequence). The V end was cut by 3 bases, the J end by 5 bases, with 16 bases between. The CDR3 is made up of 15 amino acids. CDR3 sequence reads: CASSSTGTPRDTQYF. As DNA, the CDR3 is TGTGCCAGCAGCTCCACCGGGACTCCTCGAGATACGCAGTATTTT.

The CDR3 protein is CASNRGGQSSNTGELFF. The DNA for the CDR3 is TGTGCCAGCAATCGCGGCGGGCAGAGTTCGAACACCGGGGAGCTGTTTTTT. This sequence joins TRBV7-2 and TRBJ2-2, with D perhaps TRBD2 (5 bases). From germline, CDR1 is SGHTA and CDR2 FQGNSA. This CDR3 has 17 amino acids. V was clipped by 7 bases and J by 0 bases, with 18 bases between them. The variable domain in full, with the rest retrieved from reference TRBV7-2 and TRBJ2-2, is GAGVSQSPSNKVTEKGKDVELRCDPISGHTALYWYRQSLGQGLEFLIYFQGNSAPDKSGLPSDRFSAERTGGSVSTLTIQRTQQEDSAVYLCASNRGGQSSNTGELFFGEGSRLTVL.

The chain carries TRBV6-4 and TRBJ1-3; 8 bases map to TRBD1. Germline V gene sequence: CDR1 MRHNA, CDR2 SNTAGT. Losses at the gene ends were 8 bases for V and 3 bases for J; bases not matched to a gene: 18. CDR3 length equals 18 residues. This CDR3 reads CASRTPQGADVNGNTIYF. The CDR3 region has the DNA TGTGCCAGCCGGACCCCGCAGGGGGCAGACGTTAATGGAAACACCATATATTTT.

This clone occurred a few times. CDR3 bases: TGTGCCAGCAGTCTCTTAGCGAGGGATACGCAGTATTTT. This sequence encodes CASSLLARDTQYF. The chain carries TRBV6-5 and TRBJ2-3, with D maybe TRBD2 (5 bases). The ends were cut back, 5 bases at V and 6 bases at J, with 12 bases in the middle. Germline V gene sequence: CDR1 MNHEY, CDR2 SVGAGI. The CDR3 is made up of 13 amino acids.

This clone has just a few counts. The chain joins TRBV11-3 to TRBJ2-3; the D gene is possibly TRBD2 (6 bases). The V end was cut by 1 base, the J end by 1 base, with 9 bases between. There are 15 residues in the CDR3. Germline V gives CDR1 SGHNT, CDR2 YENEEA. CDR3 protein: CASSLGSSGTDTQYF. The CDR3 region has the DNA TGTGCCAGCAGCTTAGGTTCTAGCGGCACAGATACGCAGTATTTT.

The rearrangement joins TRBV18 to TRBJ1-2; 7 bases line up with TRBD1. This CDR3 has 15 residues. Germline V gives CDR1 KGHSH, CDR2 LQKENI. The V gene end was trimmed by 5 bases and the J gene end by 8 bases; junction bases not matched to a gene: 14. The CDR3 DNA sequence: TGTGCCAGCTCAGCGAGGGCGACAGGGACGGAGGGCTACACCTTC. As protein: CASSARATGTEGYTF.

J is TRBJ2-3 and V is TRBV4-3; TRBD2 agrees at 15 bases. The CDR3 spans 18 residues. The trim removed 1 base at V and 3 bases at J, leaving 5 bases unmatched. Germline V gene sequence: CDR1 LGHNA, CDR2 YSLEER. CDR3 in amino acids: CASSQGTSGGARTDTQYF. The CDR3 region has the DNA TGCGCCAGCAGCCAAGGGACTAGCGGGGGGGCTAGGACAGATACGCAGTATTTT.